A single sample is the source of the 18 T cell receptor beta chains below, sequenced in a study of early T cells in non-severe SARS-CoV-2 infection. TCRdb used MiXCR to reprocess the 5' RACE reads, holding one entry per CDR3 protein. Altogether about 30,000 distinct CDR3 sequences are present, about 5% being singletons, with the ten largest covering about 3.5%. Sequencing was performed on whole blood. The receptors derive from an adult who was a healthcare worker with PCR-confirmed SARS-CoV-2 infection or an uninfected control (not recorded which).

This clonotype was found many times. The V and J genes are TRBV5-4 and TRBJ1-2; D gene ambiguous. This CDR3 spans 13 amino acids. CDR1 and CDR2 (germline): SGHNT, YYREEE (reference sequence). With 1 base removed from V and 1 base from J, the gap between germline ends came to 5 bases. The CDR3 reads CASSLLLNYGYTF. CDR3 bases: TGTGCCAGCAGCTTGCTCCTTAACTATGGCTACACCTTC. The full variable domain, in which reference TRBV5-4 and TRBJ1-2 provide the parts outside the CDR3, is ETGVTQSPTHLIKTRGQQVTLRCSSQSGHNTVSWYQQALGQGPQFIFQYYREEENGRGNFPPRFSGLQFPNYSSELNVNALELDDSALYLCASSLLLNYGYTFGSGTRLTVV.

This clonotype showed up many times. The chain uses TRBV5-4 and TRBJ2-2, with D possibly matching TRBD1 (6 bases). Looked up from germline, CDR1 is SGHNT and CDR2 is YYREEE (reference sequence). The V end was cut by 4 bases, the J end by 3 bases, with 13 bases between. This CDR3 has 15 amino acids. The CDR3 coding sequence is TGTGCCAGCAGCCCCCAGGGGTTTTACACCGGGGAGCTGTTTTTT. Amino acids: CASSPQGFYTGELFF. Using reference TRBV5-4 and TRBJ2-2 for the parts outside the CDR3, the full variable domain is ETGVTQSPTHLIKTRGQQVTLRCSSQSGHNTVSWYQQALGQGPQFIFQYYREEENGRGNFPPRFSGLQFPNYSSELNVNALELDDSALYLCASSPQGFYTGELFFGEGSRLTVL.

This clonotype was counted ten times or more. V usage is TRBV7-2 and J usage is TRBJ1-2; D ambiguous. V gave up 5 bases and J gave up 4 bases, with 11 bases separating them. Germline CDR1 reads SGHTA; CDR2 reads FQGNSA. This CDR3 has 13 residues. DNA of the CDR3: TGTGCCAGCAGCCAAGCTGGACGCTATGGCTACACCTTC. Its protein product is CASSQAGRYGYTF.

V usage is TRBV15 and J usage is TRBJ2-1, with D perhaps TRBD1 (5 bases). In germline, CDR1 is LNHNV, CDR2 YYDKDF (reference sequence). This CDR3 has 14 amino acids. The V end was cut by 2 bases, the J end by 5 bases, with 10 bases between. The CDR3 loop is CATSRLKGNNEQFF. The CDR3 bases are TGTGCCACCAGCAGACTGAAGGGGAACAATGAGCAGTTCTTC.

This clonotype has ten or more counts. The chain is built from TRBV7-9 and TRBJ1-2; TRBD1 agrees at 9 bases. This CDR3 contains 15 residues. J gave up 4 bases and V 5 bases, and 8 bases lay outside the gene matches. CDR1 and CDR2 (germline): SEHNR, FQNEAQ (reference sequence). This CDR3 reads CASSPRGQGSYGYTF. The CDR3 DNA is TGTGCCAGCAGCCCGCGGGGACAGGGAAGCTATGGCTACACCTTC.

This clonotype was counted at least ten times. This chain uses TRBV6-5 with TRBJ2-7; D is ambiguous. The germline V and J ends were trimmed by 2 bases and 2 bases, with 13 bases remaining between them. There are 15 residues in the CDR3. CDR1 and CDR2 from the germline V gene are MNHEY and SVGAGI. CDR3 in amino acids: CASSYVNWGPYEQYF. CDR3 sequence (DNA): TGTGCCAGCAGTTACGTCAACTGGGGTCCCTACGAGCAGTACTTC.

This clonotype was counted ten times or more. The J gene is TRBJ1-1, the V gene TRBV3-1; tentatively, D is TRBD1 (6 bases). V was pared by 3 bases and J by 11 bases, with 16 bases between. The CDR3 runs 13 residues. CDR1 and CDR2 from the germline V gene are LGHDT and YNNKEL (reference sequence). CDR3 nucleotides: TGTGCCAGCAGCCAGATTGGGGGCGGGGGTGCTTTCTTT. Translating it yields CASSQIGGGGAFF.

Many counts were recorded for this clonotype. The chain joins TRBV20-1 to TRBJ2-2; TRBD1 is a possible D gene (6 bases). Per germline, CDR1 DFQATT and CDR2 SNEGSKA (reference sequence). V lost 5 bases and J lost 1, with 8 bases in between. This CDR3 has 13 residues. The CDR3 here is CSAEGQNTGELFF. The DNA of the CDR3 is TGCAGTGCTGAGGGACAGAACACCGGGGAGCTGTTTTTT.

Ten or more counts support this clonotype. The V and J genes are TRBV2 and TRBJ1-1; D remains unclear. CDR3 length equals 13 residues. Trimming removed 3 bases at V and 7 bases at J, with 12 bases between. Germline CDR1 is SNHLY and CDR2 is FYNNEI. The CDR3 DNA is TGTGCCAGCAGTGAGAATGGTGGCGGTGAAGCTTTCTTT. Translation: CASSENGGGEAFF. Variable domain in full (rest from reference TRBV2 and TRBJ1-1): EPEVTQTPSHQVTQMGQEVILRCVPISNHLYFYWYRQILGQKVEFLVSFYNNEISEKSEIFDDQFSVERPDGSNFTLKIRSTKLEDSAMYFCASSENGGGEAFFGQGTRLTVV.

This clonotype showed up many times. J is TRBJ2-2 and V is TRBV19; TRBD2 is a possible D gene (6 bases). The germline gives CDR1 LNHDA, CDR2 SQIVND (reference sequence). The CDR3 length is 13 residues. Trimming stripped 3 bases from V and 6 bases from J, with 8 bases between. CDR3 protein: CASSISGSGELFF. The CDR3 coding sequence is TGTGCCAGTAGTATCAGCGGGTCCGGGGAGCTGTTTTTT.

This chain connects TRBV20-1 to TRBJ2-7, with 9 positions matching TRBD1. Germline CDR1 and CDR2: DFQATT and SNEGSKA (reference sequence). This CDR3 has 15 residues. V was pared by 5 bases and J by 3 bases, with 11 bases of the junction left unmatched. The CDR3 region has the DNA TGCAGTGCTCCGGACCGGGACAGGGTATTCTACGAGCAGTACTTC. Its translation is CSAPDRDRVFYEQYF.

This clonotype has a handful of counts. The rearrangement joins TRBV12-3 or TRBV12-4 to TRBJ1-2; no reliable D call. The CDR3 runs 13 residues. The ends were cut back, 6 bases at V and 2 bases at J, with 10 bases in the middle. The CDR3, as DNA: TGTGCCAGCAGACCGGACCTAAACTATGGCTACACCTTC. Amino acids: CASRPDLNYGYTF.

The rearrangement joins TRBV11-2 to TRBJ1-1; no firm D call. This CDR3 region has 15 residues. V lost 1 base and J 4 bases, leaving 13 bases between the germline ends. Germline loops: CDR1 SGHAT, CDR2 FQNNGV. This chain's CDR3 is CASSLVQNRITEAFF. CDR3 bases: TGTGCCAGCAGCTTAGTTCAAAACAGAATCACTGAAGCTTTCTTT.

The chain carries TRBV9 and TRBJ2-5, with D hard to call. Germline CDR1 SGDLS, CDR2 YYNGEE. The CDR3 consists of 15 residues. V shed 0 bases and J shed 1 base, with 10 bases lying between them. CDR3 protein: CASSVGGRPQETQYF. In DNA, the CDR3 is TGTGCCAGCAGCGTAGGCGGCAGACCCCAAGAGACCCAGTACTTC.

At least ten counts were recorded for this clonotype. The chain carries TRBV18 and TRBJ1-6; 7 positions agree with TRBD1. V dropped 6 bases and J dropped 9; count of bases not matched to a gene: 11. The V gene's germline CDR1 is KGHSH and CDR2 LQKENI. The CDR3 sequence is 15 residues long. This CDR3 is CASSQGVEGASPLHF. The CDR3 DNA reads as TGTGCCAGCTCCCAGGGGGTTGAGGGTGCTTCACCCCTCCACTTT.

The chain recombines TRBV9 with TRBJ1-5; D may be TRBD1 (6 bases). CDR1 is SGDLS and CDR2 is YYNGEE in the germline V gene. The CDR3 runs to 15 residues. Trimming shortened V by 4 bases and J by 6 bases, and 17 bases separated the two germline ends. CDR3 sequence reads: CASSTDGGRGQPQHF. The CDR3 bases are TGTGCCAGCAGCACAGACGGGGGGCGAGGTCAGCCCCAGCATTTT.

This clonotype appeared many times. The gene calls are TRBV7-9 and TRBJ1-1, with D possibly TRBD1 on 6 matching bases. Trimming took off 2 bases at V and 6 bases at J, with 13 bases between the two ends. Germline V lookup: CDR1 SEHNR, CDR2 FQNEAQ (reference sequence). The CDR3 runs to 14 residues. DNA for the CDR3: TGTGCCAGCAGCTTAAGATCAGGGGAGGCTGAAGCTTTCTTT. As protein: CASSLRSGEAEAFF.

This clonotype was found a few times. The chain has TRBV20-1 and TRBJ2-5, with 10 bases that match TRBD2. Looked up from germline, CDR1 is DFQATT and CDR2 is SNEGSKA (reference sequence). Trimming at V came to 3 bases and at J to 4 bases, leaving 8 bases not matched to a gene. This CDR3 contains 15 residues. The CDR3: CSASPPSGSRETQYF. The CDR3 DNA reads TGCAGTGCTAGTCCGCCTAGCGGGAGTAGAGAGACCCAGTACTTC.